Given below is one TCR beta chain in context. Its antigen is unknown. Per-nucleotide qualities are absent, and no much larger clonotype sits a single base away. The data were taken from a study of blood T cell repertoires in COVID-19 (dated by TCRdb to the early 2020s). About the study as a whole: The collaborator samples originated in the United States, Italy and Spain and spanned the acute and convalescent phases of COVID-19. The prospective study material was composed of cDNA or gDNA derived from T cells, B-cell-depleted T cells, or PBMCs. Deeply sampled blood TCRbeta repertoires from subjects exposed to, actively infected with, or recovered from COVID-19 were included in the dataset. The repertoires were released in a freely available public database intended as a resource for research on the immune response to SARS-CoV-2. Samples came from the ongoing ImmuneRACE study (first 160 participants) plus 1,254 subjects from 6 global collaborators. Sample metadata almost always included a de-identified subject ID, COVID-19 status, age in years and sex. Where available, HLA class I and class II types were taken from metadata supplied by the sample provider and were not determined by assay-based typing. On the study overall, not on this receptor specifically: Clinical and demographic metadata were provided uncurated, with the amount varying by source and participant.

Participants in the prospective study were enrolled through a virtual design, were aged 18 to 89 years, and lived in about 25 United States geographic areas. To assign participants to cohorts, the prospective study relied on clinical history that participants themselves reported in a screening survey and a study questionnaire. Each participant in the prospective study had whole blood, serum and a nasopharyngeal or oropharyngeal swab collected by mobile phlebotomists. Prospective study participants could optionally give additional blood draws and questionnaires over a roughly 2-month period. Before DNA extraction, prospective study blood samples were shipped either frozen or at room temperature. TCRbeta CDR3 regions were amplified from genomic DNA using the immunoSEQ Assay, a bias-controlled multiplex PCR. Processing in the source paper ran as follows. The number of nucleated cells in each sample was estimated from the amplification of reference gene primers within the assay. Sequence reads were collapsed and filtered to measure the absolute abundance of every unique TCRbeta CDR3 rearrangement. For each sample, productive Simpson clonality was calculated by taking the square root of Simpson's diversity index across productive rearrangements. The table comes from immuneACCESS by way of TCRdb, which keeps in-frame sequences with V and J called. Part of the clones is missing from these tables; in studies checked, under half for an unresolved V gene and the rest for unknown reasons. V, J and clone size are taken as reported in that table, and D and trimming were inferred from the DNA itself. The sample has roughly 430,000 clones on record, 88% of them singletons. Over 2% of the sample comes from the top ten.

The clonotype was recovered from a woman in her forties with acute COVID-19. Sequenced input: PBMCs or T cells enriched from blood (not recorded which).

The nucleotide sequence is given as TGTGCCAGCAGCTTAGATCTGGTCGGAGCTTTCTTT. This yields the protein CASSLDLVGAFF. The chain links TRBV11-2 with TRBJ1-1; the D gene identity is not certain. CDR1 and CDR2, looked up from the germline V gene, are SGHAT and FQNNGV. Trimming at the junction amounts to 0 bases on V and 10 bases on J, and the germline ends lie 9 bases apart. The CDR3 measures 12 amino acids from cysteine to phenylalanine. This entry keeps only the CDR3 DNA: 36 bases, framed from base 1.